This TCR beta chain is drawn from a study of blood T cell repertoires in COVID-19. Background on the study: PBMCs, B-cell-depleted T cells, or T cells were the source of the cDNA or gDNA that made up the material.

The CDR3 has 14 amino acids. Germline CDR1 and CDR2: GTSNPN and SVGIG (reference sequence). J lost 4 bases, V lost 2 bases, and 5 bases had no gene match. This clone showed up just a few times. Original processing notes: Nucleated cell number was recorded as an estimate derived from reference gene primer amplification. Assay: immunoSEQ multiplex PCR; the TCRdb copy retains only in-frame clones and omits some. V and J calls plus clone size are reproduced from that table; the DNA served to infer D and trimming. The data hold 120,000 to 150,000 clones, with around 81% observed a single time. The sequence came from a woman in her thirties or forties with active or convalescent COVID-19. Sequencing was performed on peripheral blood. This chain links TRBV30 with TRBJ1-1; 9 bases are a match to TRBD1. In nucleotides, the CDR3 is TGTGCCTGGAGTCCGGGACAGGGTAGCACTGAAGCTTTCTTT. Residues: CAWSPGQGSTEAFF.